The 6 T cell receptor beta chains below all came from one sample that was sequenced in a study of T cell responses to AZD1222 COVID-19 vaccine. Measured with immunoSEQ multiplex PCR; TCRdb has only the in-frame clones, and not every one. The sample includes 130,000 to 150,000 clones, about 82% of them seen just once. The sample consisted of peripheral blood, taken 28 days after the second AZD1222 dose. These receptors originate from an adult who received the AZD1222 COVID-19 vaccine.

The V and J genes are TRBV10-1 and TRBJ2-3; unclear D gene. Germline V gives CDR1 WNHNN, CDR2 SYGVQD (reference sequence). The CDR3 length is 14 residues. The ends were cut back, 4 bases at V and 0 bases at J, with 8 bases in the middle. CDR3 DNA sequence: TGCGCCAGCAGTGGCGGCTCTAGCACAGATACGCAGTATTTT. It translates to CASSGGSSTDTQYF.

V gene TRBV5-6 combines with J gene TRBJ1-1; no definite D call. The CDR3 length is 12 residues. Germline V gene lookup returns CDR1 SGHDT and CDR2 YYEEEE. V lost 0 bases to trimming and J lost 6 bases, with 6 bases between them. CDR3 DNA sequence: TGTGCCAGCAGCTTGGATGGACCTGAAGCTTTCTTT. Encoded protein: CASSLDGPEAFF.

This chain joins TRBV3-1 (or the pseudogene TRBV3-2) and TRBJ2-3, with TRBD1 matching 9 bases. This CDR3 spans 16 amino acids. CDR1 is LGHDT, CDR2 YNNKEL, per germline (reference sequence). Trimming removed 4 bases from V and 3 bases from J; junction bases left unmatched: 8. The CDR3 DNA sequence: TGTGCCAGCAGCCCGGACAGGGGCAGGGAGACAGATACGCAGTATTTT. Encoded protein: CASSPDRGRETDTQYF.

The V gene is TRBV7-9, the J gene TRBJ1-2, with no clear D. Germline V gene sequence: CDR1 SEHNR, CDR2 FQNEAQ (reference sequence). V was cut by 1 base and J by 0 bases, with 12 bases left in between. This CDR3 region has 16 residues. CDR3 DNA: TGTGCCAGCAGCTTAGACGGCCTGACCCCTAACTATGGCTACACCTTC. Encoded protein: CASSLDGLTPNYGYTF.

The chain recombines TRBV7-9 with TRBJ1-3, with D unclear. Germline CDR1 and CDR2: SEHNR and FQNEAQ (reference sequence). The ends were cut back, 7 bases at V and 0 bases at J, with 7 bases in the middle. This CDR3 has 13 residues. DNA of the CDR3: TGTGCCAGCAAAGCGAGCTCTGGAAACACCATATATTTT. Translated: CASKASSGNTIYF.

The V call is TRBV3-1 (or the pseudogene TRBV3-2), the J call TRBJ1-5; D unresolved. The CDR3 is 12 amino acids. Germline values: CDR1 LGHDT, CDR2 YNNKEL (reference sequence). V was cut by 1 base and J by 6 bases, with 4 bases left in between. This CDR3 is CASSQGFQPQHF. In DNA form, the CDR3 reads TGTGCCAGCAGCCAAGGGTTTCAGCCCCAGCATTTT.